This entry lists 7 T cell receptor beta chains sequenced from one sample in a study of T cells expressing NK-cell markers (dated by TCRdb to 2020 to 2022). The method was 5' RACE. Sequenced using an Illumina HiSeq 2000. With the reads reprocessed by TCRdb, a single entry stands for each CDR3 protein sequence and no DNA is reported. This sample's table carries roughly 430,000 distinct CDR3 sequences. 6% to 8% of the sample belongs to the ten largest clones. Material for sequencing was blood T cells: a sorted CD56 or NKG2C T cell subset, CD4+ or CD8+ T cells, or bulk PBMC T cells (not recorded which). All receptors derive from a woman aged 18 to 75 in good health.

The chain joins TRBV10-3 to TRBJ2-1. The CDR3 has 16 residues. Germline V gene data show CDR1 as ENHRY and CDR2 as SYGVKD. The CDR3 region is CAISSAFATPRNEQFF.

V usage is TRBV7-9 and J usage is TRBJ2-1; as DNA is missing, the TRBD2 call by TCRdb cannot be tested. This CDR3 has 17 residues. Germline CDR1 is SEHNR and CDR2 is FQNEAQ (reference sequence). The CDR3 protein is CASSSYTSGGTYNEQFF.

The genes are TRBV7-3 and TRBJ2-6. The CDR3 sequence is 16 residues long. Looked up from germline, CDR1 is SGHTA and CDR2 is FQGTGA. The CDR3 is CASSSLLGYGANVLTF.

The chain links TRBV5-6 to TRBJ1-2. The CDR3 runs to 15 residues. Germline CDR1 and CDR2: SGHDT and YYEEEE. CDR3 region: CASSFTGHSNYGYTF. Together with reference TRBV5-6 and TRBJ1-2, the CDR3 gives the full variable domain: DAGVTQSPTHLIKTRGQQVTLRCSPKSGHDTVSWYQQALGQGPQFIFQYYEEEERQRGNFPDRFSGHQFPNYSSELNVNALLLGDSALYLCASSFTGHSNYGYTFGSGTRLTVV.

This chain joins TRBV2 and TRBJ2-2; the D call of TRBD1 rests on TCRdb alone, since no DNA is present to check it. This CDR3 has 15 residues. CDR1 SNHLY and CDR2 FYNNEI come from the germline V gene. CDR3 in amino acids: CASNPGTANTGELFF.

V usage is TRBV5-4 and J usage is TRBJ2-2; lacking DNA, the TRBD1 call made by TCRdb goes unchecked. The CDR3 runs 15 residues. Germline values: CDR1 SGHNT, CDR2 YYREEE (reference sequence). This chain's CDR3 is CASSLIQGGSGELFF.

The V gene is TRBV7-8, the J gene TRBJ1-6; TCRdb's D call, TRBD1, is unchecked because there is no DNA. Germline CDR1 and CDR2: SGHVS and FQNEAQ. This CDR3 has 16 residues. The CDR3 spells CASSSNGPTGNSPLHF.